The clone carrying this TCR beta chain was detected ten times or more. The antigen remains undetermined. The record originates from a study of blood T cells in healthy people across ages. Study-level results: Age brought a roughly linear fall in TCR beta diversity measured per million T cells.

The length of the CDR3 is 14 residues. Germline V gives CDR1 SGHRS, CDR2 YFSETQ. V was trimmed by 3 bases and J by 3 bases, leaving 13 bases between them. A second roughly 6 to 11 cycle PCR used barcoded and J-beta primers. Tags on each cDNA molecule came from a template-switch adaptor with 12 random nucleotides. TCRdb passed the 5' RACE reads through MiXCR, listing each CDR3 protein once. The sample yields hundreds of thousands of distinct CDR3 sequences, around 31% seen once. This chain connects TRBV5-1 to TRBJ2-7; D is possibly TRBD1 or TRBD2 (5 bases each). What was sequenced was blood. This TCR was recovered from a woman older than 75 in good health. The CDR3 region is CASSSYGGDYEQYF. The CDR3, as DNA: TGCGCCAGCAGCTCCTATGGGGGTGACTACGAGCAGTACTTC.